The 25 T cell receptor beta chains below were found in one sample sequenced in a study of post-analysis software for immune sequencing data. Study-wide results and caveats: Four or five TRBV segments, including TRBV5-6, TRBV5-1 and TRBV20-1, were more frequent in patients than controls.

The TCR beta cDNA libraries carried unique molecular identifiers. TCRdb re-analysed the PCR reads in MiXCR, keeping a single row per CDR3 protein. This table has fewer than 900,000 distinct CDR3 sequences, around 42% appearing once. The antigens for these receptors are not known. Sequences were obtained from blood. Receptor source: a girl aged 10 to 17 with multiple sclerosis.

The chain carries TRBV7-2 and TRBJ1-4; 8 bases are a match to TRBD1. V was clipped by 1 base and J by 2 bases; unmatched bases: 6. The CDR3 length is 17 residues. Germline assignment: CDR1 SGHTA and CDR2 FQGNSA. The CDR3 DNA follows: TGTGCCAGCAGCTTAGTAGGGACAGGTCGGACTAATGAAAAACTGTTTTTT. This gives the protein CASSLVGTGRTNEKLFF. Full variable domain (outside the CDR3, taken from reference TRBV7-2 and TRBJ1-4): GAGVSQSPSNKVTEKGKDVELRCDPISGHTALYWYRQSLGQGLEFLIYFQGNSAPDKSGLPSDRFSAERTGGSVSTLTIQRTQQEDSAVYLCASSLVGTGRTNEKLFFGSGTQLSVL.

This clonotype was seen only a few times. The chain uses TRBV12-3 or TRBV12-4 and TRBJ2-4, with D hard to call. The J call may be wrong; the DNA end is better matched by TRBJ2-7. This CDR3 comprises 14 residues. The CDR3 region has the DNA TGTGCCAGCAGTTTAGAGGGCACCCCCTACGAGCAGTACTTC. Translating it yields CASSLEGTPYEQYF.

The rearrangement joins TRBV28 to TRBJ2-3; 8 bases fit TRBD2. CDR3 length equals 17 residues. CDR1 and CDR2 (germline): MDHEN, SYDVKM. V lost 2 bases and J lost 1; bases outside the gene matches: 8. The DNA of the CDR3 is TGTGCCAGCAGTTTACAACCGGGACTAGGGGGCACAGATACGCAGTATTTT. This translates into CASSLQPGLGGTDTQYF.

The V gene is TRBV6-5, the J gene TRBJ1-2, with 10 bases lining up with TRBD1. Germline V lookup: CDR1 MNHEY, CDR2 SVGAGI. This CDR3 spans 18 amino acids. V dropped 2 bases and J dropped 1; count of bases not matched to a gene: 10. CDR3 region: CASSYGPGQGISNYGYTF. CDR3 sequence (DNA): TGTGCCAGCAGTTACGGACCGGGACAGGGGATAAGTAACTATGGCTACACCTTC.

This clonotype has only one observation. This sequence joins TRBV29-1 and TRBJ1-1; D possibly corresponds to TRBD1 (6 bases). The length of the CDR3 is 13 residues. In germline, CDR1 is SQVTM, CDR2 ANQGSEA. The ends were cut back, 7 bases at V and 2 bases at J, with 14 bases in the middle. CDR3 in amino acids: CSGRGTLNTEAFF. The CDR3 DNA reads TGCAGCGGCCGCGGGACACTCAACACTGAAGCTTTCTTT.

As DNA, the CDR3 is TGTGCCAGCAGCCCATTGAGGACAGGGGAGGTACAGCCCCAGCATTTT. Encoded protein: CASSPLRTGEVQPQHF. The chain has TRBV27 and TRBJ1-5, with 9 bases lining up with TRBD1. Germline V gene lookup returns CDR1 MNHEY and CDR2 SMNVEV (reference sequence). V lost 6 bases to trimming and J lost 7 bases; unmatched junction nucleotides: 13. CDR3 length: 16 residues.

The chain is built from TRBV7-9 and TRBJ2-5; tentative D call: TRBD1 (6 bases). V lost 5 bases, J lost 5 bases, and 27 bases lay in between. CDR3 length: 18 amino acids. Per germline, CDR1 SEHNR and CDR2 FQNEAQ (reference sequence). The CDR3 region is CASSHGAGARGKLETQYF. CDR3 coding DNA: TGTGCCAGCAGCCACGGAGCCGGGGCCAGGGGAAAGTTGGAGACCCAGTACTTC.

This clonotype was seen more than once but under ten times. The rearrangement links TRBV5-1 to TRBJ2-2, with D possibly called TRBD1 or TRBD2 (5 bases each). The CDR3 runs 15 residues. V lost 0 bases and J lost 5, with 11 bases in between. Per germline, CDR1 SGHRS and CDR2 YFSETQ. The CDR3 loop reads CASSLVQGATGELFF. CDR3 sequence (DNA): TGCGCCAGCAGCTTGGTTCAGGGAGCGACCGGGGAGCTGTTTTTT.

This clonotype was found a few times. The chain couples TRBV9 to TRBJ2-7, with D possibly matching TRBD2 (5 bases). This CDR3 has 13 amino acids. In germline, CDR1 is SGDLS, CDR2 YYNGEE. Trimming cost V 1 base and J 6 bases, with 11 bases left between them. CDR3 amino acids: CASSVRLASEQYF. For the CDR3, the DNA is TGTGCCAGCAGCGTAAGGCTAGCAAGCGAGCAGTACTTC. The full variable domain, its missing parts supplied by reference TRBV9 and TRBJ2-7, is DSGVTQTPKHLITATGQRVTLRCSPRSGDLSVYWYQQSLDQGLQFLIQYYNGEERAKGNILERFSAQQFPDLHSELNLSSLELGDSALYFCASSVRLASEQYFGPGTRLTVT.

The chain is built from TRBV12-3 or TRBV12-4 and TRBJ1-5; D might be TRBD1 (5 bases). V was shortened by 0 bases and J by 0 bases, with 12 bases between the two germline ends. The CDR3 loop spans 17 amino acids. CDR3 amino acids: CASSLAPGPYSNQPQHF. DNA for the CDR3: TGTGCCAGCAGTTTAGCCCCGGGGCCCTATAGCAATCAGCCCCAGCATTTT.

This clonotype was detected only a few times. V is TRBV20-1 and J is TRBJ2-5; TRBD2 aligns across 8 bases. V shed 1 base, J shed 5 bases, and the junction held 3 bases outside the gene matches. There are 13 residues in the CDR3. Germline V lookup: CDR1 DFQATT, CDR2 SNEGSKA (reference sequence). CDR3 protein: CSARGGLAETQYF. The CDR3 DNA reads TGCAGTGCTAGAGGCGGACTAGCTGAGACCCAGTACTTC.

This chain uses TRBV12-3 or TRBV12-4 with TRBJ2-2, with D unclear. Trimming took 6 bases from V and 1 from J, leaving 9 bases between them. The CDR3 runs 14 residues. The CDR3 is CASSPSENTGELFF. The CDR3 coding sequence is TGTGCCAGCAGCCCCAGCGAGAACACCGGGGAGCTGTTTTTT.

This clonotype was observed once. The junction departs from germline at one end; a sequencing error may be responsible. The rearrangement links TRBV12-3 or TRBV12-4 to TRBJ2-1, with D tentatively TRBD1 or TRBD2 (5 bases each). The CDR3 sequence is 15 residues long. DNA of the CDR3: TGTGCCAGCAGTTTCCCGGGACGCTCCTACAATGAACAGTTCTTC. Protein sequence: CASSFPGRSYNEQFF.

The chain links TRBV12-3 or TRBV12-4 to TRBJ1-1; D is unresolved. V lost 5 bases and J lost 4, with 11 bases in between. The CDR3 contains 13 residues. The CDR3 loop is CASSADGFTEAFF. In DNA, the CDR3 is TGTGCCAGCAGTGCGGACGGTTTCACTGAAGCTTTCTTT.

The chain carries TRBV15 and TRBJ2-1; no reliable D call. This CDR3 comprises 13 residues. In germline, CDR1 is LNHNV, CDR2 YYDKDF (reference sequence). The V gene lost 4 bases and the J gene lost 9 bases, with 13 bases spanning the gap. The CDR3 loop is CATSMFAPGEQFF. CDR3 coding DNA: TGTGCCACCAGCATGTTCGCGCCGGGTGAGCAGTTCTTC.

This clonotype occurred a few times. The rearrangement uses TRBV9 and TRBJ1-1; D may be TRBD1 (6 bases). The CDR3 runs to 12 residues. CDR1 is SGDLS, CDR2 YYNGEE, per germline. Trimming removed 3 bases from V and 6 bases from J, with 9 bases in between. In DNA, the CDR3 is TGTGCCAGCAGCGGACAGGACCCTGAAGCTTTCTTT. It is translated as CASSGQDPEAFF. Supplemented by reference TRBV9 and TRBJ1-1, the full variable domain reads DSGVTQTPKHLITATGQRVTLRCSPRSGDLSVYWYQQSLDQGLQFLIQYYNGEERAKGNILERFSAQQFPDLHSELNLSSLELGDSALYFCASSGQDPEAFFGQGTRLTVV.

CDR3 sequence: CSVTSGYEQYF. The DNA for the CDR3 is TGCAGCGTGACTAGCGGGTACGAGCAGTACTTC. The chain has TRBV29-1 and TRBJ2-7, with 10 bases identical to TRBD2. This CDR3 spans 11 amino acids. Looked up from germline, CDR1 is SQVTM and CDR2 is ANQGSEA. V lost 6 bases to trimming and J lost 4 bases; unmatched junction nucleotides: 0.

This chain uses TRBV7-2 with TRBJ2-1, with TRBD2 matching over 9 bases. The CDR3 has 16 residues. J was trimmed by 7 bases and V by 1 base; bases with no gene match: 8. Germline V gene sequence: CDR1 SGHTA, CDR2 FQGNSA. CDR3 loop: CASSLVRLAGRNEQFF. CDR3 bases: TGTGCCAGCAGCTTAGTGCGGCTAGCGGGACGGAATGAGCAGTTCTTC.

The chain employs TRBV6-5 and TRBJ2-7; the D gene could be TRBD1 or TRBD2 (5 bases each). The germline gives CDR1 MNHEY, CDR2 SVGAGI. This CDR3 has 17 residues. V was shortened by 2 bases and J by 4 bases, with 21 bases between the two germline ends. Written as DNA, the CDR3 is TGTGCCAGCAGTTACGCAACACCCGGGACCTGGGGGTACGAGCAGTACTTC. Protein: CASSYATPGTWGYEQYF.

The chain combines TRBV7-9 with TRBJ2-3; D is tentatively TRBD1 or TRBD2 (5 bases each). Looked up from germline, CDR1 is SEHNR and CDR2 is FQNEAQ (reference sequence). The V end lost 5 bases, the J end lost 4 bases, and 19 bases lay between the germline ends. The CDR3 runs to 16 residues. Here the CDR3 DNA reads TGTGCCAGCAGCCCCCGGGACCGACCCCGCGCAGATACGCAGTATTTT. Protein: CASSPRDRPRADTQYF.

This clonotype was seen just once. The J gene is TRBJ2-1, the V gene TRBV7-3, with D perhaps TRBD2 (6 bases). Germline lookup yields CDR1 SGHTA and CDR2 FQGTGA. V lost 5 bases and J lost 4, with 15 bases in between. The CDR3 length is 15 residues. The CDR3 region has the DNA TGTGCCAGCAGCCATGGTCCTAGCGATTACAATGAGCAGTTCTTC. Translated: CASSHGPSDYNEQFF.

This clonotype was seen only a few times. The chain links TRBV20-1 to TRBJ2-7, with D perhaps matching TRBD2 (5 bases). The CDR3 sequence is 15 residues long. Germline CDR1 and CDR2: DFQATT and SNEGSKA (reference sequence). V lost 3 bases, J lost 0 bases, and 15 bases lay in between. The CDR3 spells CSASQDSVFSYEQYF. For the CDR3, the DNA is TGCAGTGCTAGCCAGGACTCCGTTTTCTCCTACGAGCAGTACTTC.

This chain links TRBV7-9 with TRBJ2-1, with a weak D call TRBD2 (5 bases). Germline V gene sequence: CDR1 SEHNR, CDR2 FQNEAQ (reference sequence). V gave up 2 bases and J gave up 4 bases, with 15 bases separating them. The CDR3 spans 16 residues. CDR3 in amino acids: CASSLPPQRSYNEQFF. Here the CDR3 DNA reads TGTGCCAGCAGCTTACCTCCACAGCGGTCTTACAATGAGCAGTTCTTC.

In this sample, this clonotype turned up a few times. V is TRBV10-2 and J is TRBJ2-7; 8 nucleotides match TRBD2. There are 15 residues in the CDR3. J was trimmed by 5 bases and V by 6 bases; bases with no gene match: 12. CDR1 and CDR2 (germline): WSHSY, SAAADI. The DNA of the CDR3 is TGCGCCAGCAGGGCGGGAGGAAGCGGGTCCCACGAGCAGTACTTC. This codes for CASRAGGSGSHEQYF.

This clonotype was seen only a few times. Compared with germline, one end of the junction differs, possibly owing to a read error. Written as DNA, the CDR3 is TGTGCCAGCAGAACCGACAGGGCGGCCTTTTATGGTTACACCTTC. Protein sequence: CASRTDRAAFYGYTF. This chain connects TRBV5-4 to TRBJ1-2, with 7 bases aligning to TRBD1. Germline-derived CDR1 and CDR2 are SGHNT and YYREEE (reference sequence). CDR3 length equals 15 residues.